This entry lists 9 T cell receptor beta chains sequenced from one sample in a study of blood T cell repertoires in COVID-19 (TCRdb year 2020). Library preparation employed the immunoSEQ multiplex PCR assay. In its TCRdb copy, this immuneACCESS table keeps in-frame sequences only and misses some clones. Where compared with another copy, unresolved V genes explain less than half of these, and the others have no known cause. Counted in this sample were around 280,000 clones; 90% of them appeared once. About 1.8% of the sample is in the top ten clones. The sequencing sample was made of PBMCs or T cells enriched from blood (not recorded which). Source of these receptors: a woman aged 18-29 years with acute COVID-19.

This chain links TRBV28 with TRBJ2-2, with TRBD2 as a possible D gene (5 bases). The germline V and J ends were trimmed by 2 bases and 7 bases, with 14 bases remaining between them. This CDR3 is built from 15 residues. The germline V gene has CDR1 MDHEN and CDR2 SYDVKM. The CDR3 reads CASSLGRRVGGELFF. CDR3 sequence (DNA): TGTGCCAGCAGTTTAGGACGGCGGGTGGGCGGGGAGCTGTTTTTT.

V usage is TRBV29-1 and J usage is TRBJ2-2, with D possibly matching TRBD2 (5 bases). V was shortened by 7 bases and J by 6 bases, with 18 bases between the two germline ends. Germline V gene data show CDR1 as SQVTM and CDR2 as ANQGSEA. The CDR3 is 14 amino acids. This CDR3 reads CSAGEGRVAGELFF. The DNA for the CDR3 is TGCAGCGCGGGTGAGGGAAGGGTGGCCGGGGAGCTGTTTTTT.

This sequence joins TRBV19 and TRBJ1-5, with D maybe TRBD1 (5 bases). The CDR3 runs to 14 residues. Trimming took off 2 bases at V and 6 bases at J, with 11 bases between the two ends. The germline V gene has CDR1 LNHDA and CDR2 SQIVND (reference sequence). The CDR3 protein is CASSIKGPSQPQHF. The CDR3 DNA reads TGTGCCAGTAGTATAAAGGGGCCCTCTCAGCCCCAGCATTTT. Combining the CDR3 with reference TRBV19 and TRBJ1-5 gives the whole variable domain DGGITQSPKYLFRKEGQNVTLSCEQNLNHDAMYWYRQDPGQGLRLIYYSQIVNDFQKGDIAEGYSVSREKKESFPLTVTSAQKNPTAFYLCASSIKGPSQPQHFGDGTRLSIL.

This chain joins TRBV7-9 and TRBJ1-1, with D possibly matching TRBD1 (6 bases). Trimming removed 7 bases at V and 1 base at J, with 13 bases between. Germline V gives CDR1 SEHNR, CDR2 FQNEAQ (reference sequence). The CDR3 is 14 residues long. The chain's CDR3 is CASIPLQGNTEAFF. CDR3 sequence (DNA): TGTGCCAGCATCCCCCTACAGGGGAACACTGAAGCTTTCTTT.

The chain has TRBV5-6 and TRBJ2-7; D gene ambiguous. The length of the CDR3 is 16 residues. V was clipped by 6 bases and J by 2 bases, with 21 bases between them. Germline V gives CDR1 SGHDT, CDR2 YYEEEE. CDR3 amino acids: CASKNQPADSAYEQYF. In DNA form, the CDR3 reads TGTGCCAGCAAAAACCAGCCGGCCGACTCGGCCTACGAGCAGTACTTC.

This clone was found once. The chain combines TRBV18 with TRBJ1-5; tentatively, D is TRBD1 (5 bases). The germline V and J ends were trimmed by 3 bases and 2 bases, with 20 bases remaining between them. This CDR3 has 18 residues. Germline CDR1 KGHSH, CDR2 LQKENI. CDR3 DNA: TGTGCCAGCTCACCCCGTGGGGGGGTGAGGAACGGCAATCAGCCCCAGCATTTT. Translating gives CASSPRGGVRNGNQPQHF.

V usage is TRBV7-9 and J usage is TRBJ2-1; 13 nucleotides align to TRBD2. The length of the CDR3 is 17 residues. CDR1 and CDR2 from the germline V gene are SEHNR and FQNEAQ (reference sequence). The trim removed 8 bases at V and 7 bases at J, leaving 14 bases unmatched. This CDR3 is CASLGMGLAGRGNEQFF. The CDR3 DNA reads TGTGCCAGCTTGGGTATGGGACTAGCGGGAAGAGGGAATGAGCAGTTCTTC.

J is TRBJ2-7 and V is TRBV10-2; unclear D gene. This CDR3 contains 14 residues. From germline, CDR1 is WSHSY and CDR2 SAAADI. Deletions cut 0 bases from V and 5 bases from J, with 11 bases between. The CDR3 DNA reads TGCGCCAGCAGTGAGTCGGGTTTTCTAGACGAGCAGTACTTC. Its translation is CASSESGFLDEQYF.

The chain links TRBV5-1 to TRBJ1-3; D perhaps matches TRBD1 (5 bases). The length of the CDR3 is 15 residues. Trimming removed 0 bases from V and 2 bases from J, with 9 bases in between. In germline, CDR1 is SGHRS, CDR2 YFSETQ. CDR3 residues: CASSLDTGPGNTIYF. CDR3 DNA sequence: TGCGCCAGCAGCTTGGATACAGGACCTGGAAACACCATATATTTT.